The 26 T cell receptor beta chains below all came from one sample that was sequenced in a study of T cells in Graves' hyperthyroidism and ophthalmopathy. Amplification of TCR beta CDR3 regions used RNA as the template. HTBI primers drove first-round RT-PCR of the TCR CDR3. TCRdb reprocessed the multiplex PCR reads via MiXCR and lists one record per CDR3 protein. The repertoire holds 350,000 to 400,000 distinct CDR3 sequences, with about 15% as singletons. Sequenced material: blood. These receptor sequences come from a woman in her 30s with Graves' hyperthyroidism.

The V gene is TRBV7-8, the J gene TRBJ2-7, with TRBD1 matching over 7 bases. Germline V gene data show CDR1 as SGHVS and CDR2 as FQNEAQ. This CDR3 spans 17 amino acids. V lost 4 bases, J lost 4 bases, and 16 bases stayed unmatched. This CDR3 is CASSSTTLAQGLYEQYF. As DNA, the CDR3 is TGTGCCAGCAGCTCCACGACCTTGGCACAGGGGTTATACGAGCAGTACTTC.

This clonotype was observed at least ten times. J is TRBJ2-3 and V is TRBV20-1; D remains unclear. CDR3 length equals 12 residues. Germline lookup yields CDR1 DFQATT and CDR2 SNEGSKA (reference sequence). V shed 3 bases and J shed 2 bases, with 6 bases lying between them. The CDR3 spells CSARGNTDTQYF. In DNA, the CDR3 is TGCAGTGCTAGGGGGAACACAGATACGCAGTATTTT.

The chain combines TRBV28 with TRBJ1-5, with D unclear. CDR1 and CDR2 from the germline V gene are MDHEN and SYDVKM. V was clipped by 7 bases and J by 5 bases, with 15 bases between them. The CDR3 extends over 14 amino acids. This CDR3 is CASNPDIGYQPQHF. The CDR3 bases are TGTGCCAGCAACCCCGACATAGGTTATCAGCCCCAGCATTTT.

This clonotype was observed a handful of times. The V call is TRBV5-1, the J call TRBJ2-5, with 7 positions matching TRBD1. Germline CDR1 SGHRS, CDR2 YFSETQ. The CDR3 is made up of 15 amino acids. J lost 5 bases, V lost 6 bases, and 13 bases had no gene match. CDR3 residues: CASTHLTGVGETQYF. CDR3 coding DNA: TGCGCCAGCACCCACTTAACAGGGGTTGGGGAGACCCAGTACTTC.

V and J are TRBV6-1 and TRBJ2-7, with D unclear. Germline CDR1 is MNHNS and CDR2 is SASEGT. The CDR3 contains 13 residues. The V and J ends lost 6 bases and 3 bases respectively, with 12 bases between them. The CDR3 loop reads CASSPSVIYEQYF. The CDR3 nucleotides are TGTGCCAGCAGCCCTTCGGTGATCTACGAGCAGTACTTC.

This clonotype was observed many times. V is TRBV28 and J is TRBJ2-1; tentatively, D is TRBD2 (5 bases). Looked up from germline, CDR1 is MDHEN and CDR2 is SYDVKM. There are 10 residues in the CDR3. V was clipped by 8 bases and J by 9 bases, with 8 bases between them. The CDR3 spells CASGRGEQFF. The CDR3 nucleotides read TGTGCCAGCGGACGGGGTGAGCAGTTCTTC.

In this sample, this clonotype turned up a few times. The chain recombines TRBV18 with TRBJ2-2; TRBD2 matches 13 bases. Germline assignment: CDR1 KGHSH and CDR2 LQKENI. The CDR3 is made up of 19 amino acids. With V trimmed by 2 bases and J by 4 bases, 10 bases remained unmatched. The CDR3 spells CASSPSSPGLAGSTGELFF. The CDR3 DNA reads as TGTGCCAGCTCACCATCTTCCCCGGGACTAGCGGGATCCACCGGGGAGCTGTTTTTT.

A note on this clonotype: A read error may be the cause here, since a much bigger clone is one base away. As DNA, the CDR3 is TGTGCCAGCAAGCGGGATCAACCCCCCACAGATACGCAGTATTTT. Amino acid sequence: CASKRDQPPTDTQYF. The chain has TRBV2 and TRBJ2-3; TRBD2 matches 7 bases. The germline V gene encodes CDR1 SNHLY and CDR2 FYNNEI. Trimming cost V 7 bases and J 2 bases; bases outside gene matches: 9. This CDR3 region has 15 residues.

This clonotype was detected many times. V is TRBV20-1 and J is TRBJ2-1; a possible D gene is TRBD2 (6 bases). Trimming removed 0 bases at V and 4 bases at J, with 13 bases between. This CDR3 is built from 15 residues. Germline V CDR1 and CDR2: DFQATT, SNEGSKA (reference sequence). The chain's CDR3 is CSARDRIAAYNEQFF. DNA for the CDR3: TGCAGTGCTAGAGATAGGATAGCGGCTTACAATGAGCAGTTCTTC.

This clonotype came up a few times. V gene TRBV7-8 combines with J gene TRBJ2-7, with D unclear. This CDR3 contains 17 residues. The V gene's germline CDR1 is SGHVS and CDR2 FQNEAQ. Trimming removed 3 bases at V and 1 base at J, with 19 bases between. In DNA form, the CDR3 reads TGTGCCAGCAGCTTTGAAGCTGCTCCTTGGGGTTCCTACGAGCAGTACTTC. It codes for CASSFEAAPWGSYEQYF.

This clonotype was detected many times. The chain combines TRBV20-1 with TRBJ1-1; D ambiguous. Per germline, CDR1 DFQATT and CDR2 SNEGSKA (reference sequence). Trimming took off 4 bases at V and 10 bases at J, with 13 bases between the two ends. This CDR3 has 11 residues. This chain's CDR3 is CSAKWERTAFF. The CDR3 DNA reads TGCAGTGCTAAGTGGGAGCGGACAGCTTTCTTT.

This clonotype was detected only a few times. This chain links TRBV10-3 with TRBJ1-1, with D unclear. The CDR3 spans 12 residues. Germline values: CDR1 ENHRY, CDR2 SYGVKD. The V and J ends lost 11 bases and 2 bases respectively, with 12 bases between them. The CDR3 reads CAVNGPNTEAFF. In nucleotides, the CDR3 is TGTGCCGTCAATGGCCCAAACACTGAAGCTTTCTTT.

This clonotype has a count of ten or more. The V gene is TRBV7-9, the J gene TRBJ2-7; TRBD1 is a possible D gene (6 bases). This CDR3 has 13 amino acids. The germline V and J ends were trimmed by 6 bases and 0 bases, with 9 bases remaining between them. Per germline, CDR1 SEHNR and CDR2 FQNEAQ (reference sequence). CDR3 DNA sequence: TGTGCCAGCAGTTCGGACAGCTCCTACGAGCAGTACTTC. Its translation: CASSSDSSYEQYF.

This clonotype was detected ten times or more. The genes are TRBV24-1 and TRBJ1-5, with D perhaps TRBD1 (5 bases). Per the germline V gene, CDR1 is KGHDR and CDR2 is SFDVKD. The CDR3 has 15 residues. Deletions cut 3 bases from V and 1 base from J, with 9 bases between. CDR3 nucleotide sequence: TGTGCCACCAGTGATGGCCGGGGCAGCAATCAGCCCCAGCATTTT. Amino acids: CATSDGRGSNQPQHF.

This clonotype was seen repeatedly, ten times or more. The chain employs TRBV7-2 and TRBJ2-7; D unclear. CDR3 size: 13 residues. The germline V and J ends were trimmed by 3 bases and 2 bases, with 8 bases remaining between them. Germline loops: CDR1 SGHTA, CDR2 FQGNSA. DNA for the CDR3: TGTGCCAGCAGCTTTACGGGTGCCTACGAGCAGTACTTC. This gives the protein CASSFTGAYEQYF.

This clonotype came up a few times. This rearrangement joins TRBV20-1 to TRBJ2-7, with unresolved D. This CDR3 spans 13 amino acids. V was shortened by 5 bases and J by 0 bases, with 11 bases between the two germline ends. Germline assignment: CDR1 DFQATT and CDR2 SNEGSKA (reference sequence). The CDR3 region has the DNA TGCAGTGCTGCGATAGATTTCTCCTACGAGCAGTACTTC. Its protein is CSAAIDFSYEQYF.

The sample holds many counts of this clonotype. The rearrangement links TRBV3-1 to TRBJ2-6; D is undetermined. The CDR3 sequence is 14 residues long. Germline V gene data show CDR1 as LGHDT and CDR2 as YNNKEL (reference sequence). Trimming stripped 3 bases from V and 3 bases from J, with 6 bases between. This CDR3 is CASSQGYGANVLTF. The CDR3 DNA sequence: TGTGCCAGCAGCCAGGGGTATGGGGCCAACGTCCTGACTTTC.

The V and J genes are TRBV6-1 and TRBJ2-7, with TRBD2 matching over 7 bases. V was pared by 5 bases and J by 3 bases, with 10 bases of the junction left unmatched. Germline CDR1 reads MNHNS; CDR2 reads SASEGT. CDR3 size: 15 residues. CDR3 sequence (DNA): TGTGCCAGCAGTCCTGCCGGTGGCGGGAGCTACGAGCAGTACTTC. Protein sequence: CASSPAGGGSYEQYF.

The chain links TRBV19 to TRBJ1-3, with TRBD1 matching over 10 bases. The germline V gene encodes CDR1 LNHDA and CDR2 SQIVND (reference sequence). V lost 7 bases and J lost 2; bases outside the gene matches: 8. The length of the CDR3 is 16 residues. The CDR3 DNA is TGTGCCAGTACCAACCCGGGGACAGGGGCTGGAAACACCATATATTTT. Translating gives CASTNPGTGAGNTIYF. The complete variable domain, with remaining parts taken from reference TRBV19 and TRBJ1-3, reads DGGITQSPKYLFRKEGQNVTLSCEQNLNHDAMYWYRQDPGQGLRLIYYSQIVNDFQKGDIAEGYSVSREKKESFPLTVTSAQKNPTAFYLCASTNPGTGAGNTIYFGEGSWLTVV.

At least ten counts were recorded for this clonotype. This sequence joins TRBV7-2 and TRBJ2-3; possible D gene TRBD2, 5 bases. Trimming cost V 8 bases and J 4 bases, with 13 bases left between them. The CDR3 loop spans 13 amino acids. CDR1 and CDR2 (germline): SGHTA, FQGNSA. DNA for the CDR3: TGTGCCAGCGGCTGGAAGGGAGCAGATACGCAGTATTTT. It specifies CASGWKGADTQYF.

This clonotype has a count of ten or more. CDR3 loop: CAWSAVIGNEQFF. The DNA of the CDR3 is TGTGCCTGGAGCGCCGTCATAGGAAATGAGCAGTTCTTC. V usage is TRBV30 and J usage is TRBJ2-1; D gene uncertain. V lost 3 bases to trimming and J lost 7 bases, with 13 bases between them. The CDR3 consists of 13 residues. The germline V gene encodes CDR1 GTSNPN and CDR2 SVGIG (reference sequence).

This clonotype has just a few counts. The chain combines TRBV2 with TRBJ2-5; 8 bases align to TRBD1. Germline CDR1 SNHLY, CDR2 FYNNEI. After removal of 5 bases from V and 7 bases from J, the junction contained 6 bases not matched to a gene. This CDR3 spans 13 amino acids. This CDR3 reads CASSRDRTPTQYF. CDR3 in DNA: TGTGCCAGCAGTCGGGACAGGACCCCGACCCAGTACTTC.

This clonotype was observed a few times. The genes are TRBV20-1 and TRBJ1-2; 7 nucleotides line up with TRBD1. This CDR3 has 13 residues. Per germline, CDR1 DFQATT and CDR2 SNEGSKA (reference sequence). Germline trimming cut 4 bases from V and 4 bases from J; bases unmatched to any gene: 6. CDR3 in amino acids: CSAKGGQSYGYTF. The CDR3 nucleotides read TGCAGTGCTAAAGGGGGCCAGAGCTATGGCTACACCTTC.

The table lists this clonotype with a few counts. The V and J genes are TRBV7-9 and TRBJ2-7, with 13 positions matching TRBD2. The germline CDR1 and CDR2 sequences are SEHNR and FQNEAQ (reference sequence). Unmatched junction bases numbered 6, after V lost 8 bases and J lost 2 bases. This CDR3 is built from 15 residues. CDR3 DNA: TGTGCCAGCGGACTAGCGGGAGAGGCCACCTACGAGCAGTACTTC. Translating gives CASGLAGEATYEQYF.

This chain links TRBV13 with TRBJ1-2; perhaps TRBD1 as D (5 bases). The CDR3 loop spans 15 amino acids. In germline, CDR1 is PRHDT, CDR2 FYEKMQ (reference sequence). Trimming pared 4 bases from V and 6 bases from J, leaving 18 bases between. The CDR3 region is CASSSRGLPWDGYTF. The CDR3 region has the DNA TGTGCCAGCAGCTCACGGGGCCTCCCGTGGGATGGCTACACCTTC.

This clonotype was counted between two and nine times. The chain links TRBV11-1 to TRBJ2-5; TRBD1 agrees at 9 bases. The V and J ends lost 5 bases and 1 base, in that order; junction bases with no gene match: 5. The CDR3 spans 15 residues. CDR1 is SGHAT and CDR2 is FQDESV in the germline V gene (reference sequence). Written as DNA, the CDR3 is TGTGCCAGCAGCGGGGACAGGGCGGTCCAAGAGACCCAGTACTTC. Amino acids: CASSGDRAVQETQYF.